The 3 T cell receptor beta chains below all came from one sample that was sequenced in a study of blood T cell repertoires in COVID-19. The protocol was immunoSEQ multiplex PCR, while the TCRdb copy is restricted to in-frame clones and leaves out a portion. The profile shows some 200,000 clones, about 82% of them singletons. The sample comprised peripheral blood. These TCRs come from a woman in her seventies with COVID-19, enrolled during active disease.

The chain uses TRBV7-8 and TRBJ2-1; 7 bases agree with TRBD1. V gave up 1 base and J gave up 3 bases; unmatched junction bases: 6. Germline loops: CDR1 SGHVS, CDR2 FQNEAQ. CDR3 length: 16 amino acids. The CDR3 here is CASSLGQGEYYNEQFF. In nucleotides, the CDR3 is TGTGCCAGCAGCTTAGGTCAGGGGGAATACTACAATGAGCAGTTCTTC.

This clone came up a few times. The chain links TRBV7-9 to TRBJ2-3; TRBD2 agrees at 9 bases. This CDR3 is built from 16 residues. V gave up 1 base and J gave up 6 bases; unmatched junction bases: 8. Per germline, CDR1 SEHNR and CDR2 FQNEAQ (reference sequence). For the CDR3, the DNA is TGTGCCAGCAGCTTAGTATTAGCGGGGGCAGCCGATACGCAGTATTTT. Its protein product is CASSLVLAGAADTQYF.

The rearrangement links TRBV5-6 to TRBJ2-3, with TRBD2 as a possible D gene (5 bases). Deletions cut 0 bases from V and 1 base from J, with 12 bases between. Per the germline V gene, CDR1 is SGHDT and CDR2 is YYEEEE. The CDR3 is made up of 16 amino acids. The CDR3 is CASSLVARFGTDTQYF. The CDR3 DNA sequence: TGTGCCAGCAGCTTGGTAGCGAGATTCGGCACAGATACGCAGTATTTT. Using reference TRBV5-6 and TRBJ2-3 for the parts outside the CDR3, the full variable domain is DAGVTQSPTHLIKTRGQQVTLRCSPKSGHDTVSWYQQALGQGPQFIFQYYEEEERQRGNFPDRFSGHQFPNYSSELNVNALLLGDSALYLCASSLVARFGTDTQYFGPGTRLTVL.